This TCR beta chain comes out of a study of OX40 agonist ivuxolimab in advanced cancers. The V end was cut by 3 bases, the J end by 5 bases, with 16 bases between. Germline values: CDR1 LNHDA, CDR2 SQIVND (reference sequence). This CDR3 comprises 16 residues. Sequenced by immunoSEQ multiplex PCR; TCRdb stores in-frame clones only, minus some. The table shows tens of thousands of clones, with under 90% occurring only once. The chain joins TRBV19 to TRBJ1-4; a possible D gene is TRBD1 (5 bases). Material: CD4+ or CD8+ T cells sorted from blood, obtained in a trial of the OX40 agonist ivuxolimab. This clonotype was obtained from an adult with an advanced solid tumor such as melanoma, head and neck, liver or kidney cancer. The CDR3: CASSMGLAGSNEKLFF. The CDR3 bases are TGTGCCAGTAGTATGGGTCTCGCAGGGTCGAATGAAAAACTGTTTTTT.